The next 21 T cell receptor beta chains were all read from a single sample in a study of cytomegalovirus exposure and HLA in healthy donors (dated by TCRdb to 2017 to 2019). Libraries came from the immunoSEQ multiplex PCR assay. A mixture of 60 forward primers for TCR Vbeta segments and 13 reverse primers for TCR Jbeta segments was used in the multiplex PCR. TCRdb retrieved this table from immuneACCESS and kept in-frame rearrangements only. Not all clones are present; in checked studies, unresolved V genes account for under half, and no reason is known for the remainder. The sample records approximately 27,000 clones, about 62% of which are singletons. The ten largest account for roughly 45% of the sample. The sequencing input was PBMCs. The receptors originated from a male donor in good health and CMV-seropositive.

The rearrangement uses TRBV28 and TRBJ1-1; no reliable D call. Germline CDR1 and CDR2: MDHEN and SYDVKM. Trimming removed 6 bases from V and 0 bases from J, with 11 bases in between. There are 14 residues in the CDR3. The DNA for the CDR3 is TGTGCCAGCAGAAAAGGAGCCCTGAACACTGAAGCTTTCTTT. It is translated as CASRKGALNTEAFF.

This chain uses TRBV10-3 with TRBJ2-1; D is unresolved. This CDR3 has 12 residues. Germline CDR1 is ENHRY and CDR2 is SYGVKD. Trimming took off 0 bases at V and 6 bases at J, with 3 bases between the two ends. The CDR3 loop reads CAISESSNEQFF. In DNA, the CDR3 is TGTGCCATCAGTGAGTCGAGCAATGAGCAGTTCTTC.

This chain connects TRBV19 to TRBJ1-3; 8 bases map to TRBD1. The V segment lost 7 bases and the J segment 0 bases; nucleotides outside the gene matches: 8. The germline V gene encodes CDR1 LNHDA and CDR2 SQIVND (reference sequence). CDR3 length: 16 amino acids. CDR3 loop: CASTRTGIGSGNTIYF. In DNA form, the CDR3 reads TGTGCCAGTACCCGGACAGGGATAGGCTCTGGAAACACCATATATTTT.

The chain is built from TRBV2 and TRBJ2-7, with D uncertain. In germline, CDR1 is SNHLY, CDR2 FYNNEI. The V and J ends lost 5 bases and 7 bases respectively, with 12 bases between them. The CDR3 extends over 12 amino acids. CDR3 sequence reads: CASSLETPEQYF. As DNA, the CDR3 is TGTGCCAGCAGTTTAGAAACTCCAGAGCAGTACTTC.

The CDR3 protein is CASSLERGPYEQYF. The CDR3 region has the DNA TGTGCCAGCAGTTTAGAGCGGGGCCCCTACGAGCAGTACTTC. The chain recombines TRBV28 with TRBJ2-7, with 7 nucleotides matching TRBD2. V shed 2 bases, J shed 2 bases, and the junction held 3 bases outside the gene matches. Germline V gene sequence: CDR1 MDHEN, CDR2 SYDVKM. This CDR3 is 14 amino acids long.

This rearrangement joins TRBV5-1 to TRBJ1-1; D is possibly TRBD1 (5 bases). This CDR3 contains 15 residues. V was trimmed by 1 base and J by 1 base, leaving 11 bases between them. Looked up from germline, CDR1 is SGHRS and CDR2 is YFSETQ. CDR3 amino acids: CASSLLGGENTEAFF. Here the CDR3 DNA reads TGCGCCAGCAGCTTGCTGGGGGGGGAGAACACTGAAGCTTTCTTT.

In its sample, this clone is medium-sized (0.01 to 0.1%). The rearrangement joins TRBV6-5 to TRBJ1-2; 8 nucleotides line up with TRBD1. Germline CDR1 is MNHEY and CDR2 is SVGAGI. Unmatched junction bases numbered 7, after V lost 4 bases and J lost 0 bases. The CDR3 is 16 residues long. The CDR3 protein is CASSWADRATNYGYTF. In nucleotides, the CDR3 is TGTGCCAGCAGTTGGGCGGACAGGGCGACTAACTATGGCTACACCTTC.

The CDR3 nucleotides read TGCGCCAGCAGAGATACAGGGGCGGGAGAGACCCAGTACTTC. Protein: CASRDTGAGETQYF. The chain employs TRBV5-1 and TRBJ2-5, with 7 bases fitting TRBD1. The CDR3 totals 14 residues. The V and J ends lost 5 bases and 4 bases, in that order; junction bases with no gene match: 8. In germline, CDR1 is SGHRS, CDR2 YFSETQ.

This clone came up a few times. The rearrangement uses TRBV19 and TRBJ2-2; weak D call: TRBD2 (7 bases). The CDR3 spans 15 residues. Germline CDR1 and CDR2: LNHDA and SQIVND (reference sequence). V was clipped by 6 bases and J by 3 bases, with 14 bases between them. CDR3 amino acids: CASRGGAQDTGELFF. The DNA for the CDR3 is TGTGCCAGTAGAGGGGGGGCTCAGGACACCGGGGAGCTGTTTTTT.

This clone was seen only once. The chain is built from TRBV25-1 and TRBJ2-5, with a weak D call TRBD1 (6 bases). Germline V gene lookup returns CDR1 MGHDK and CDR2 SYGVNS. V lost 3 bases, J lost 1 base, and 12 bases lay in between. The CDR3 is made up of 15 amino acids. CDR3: CASSEWLGGQETQYF. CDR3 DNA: TGTGCCAGCAGTGAGTGGTTAGGGGGCCAAGAGACCCAGTACTTC.

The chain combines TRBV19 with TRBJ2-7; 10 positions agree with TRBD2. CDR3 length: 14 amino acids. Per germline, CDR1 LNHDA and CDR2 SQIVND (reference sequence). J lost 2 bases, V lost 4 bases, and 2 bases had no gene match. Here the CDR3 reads CASSRTSGTYEQYF. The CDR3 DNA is TGTGCCAGTAGTAGGACTAGCGGTACCTACGAGCAGTACTTC.

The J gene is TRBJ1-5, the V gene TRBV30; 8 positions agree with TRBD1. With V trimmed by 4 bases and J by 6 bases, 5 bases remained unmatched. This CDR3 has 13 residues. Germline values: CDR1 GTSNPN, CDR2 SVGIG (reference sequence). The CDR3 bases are TGTGCCTGGACTCAGGGGGCAGCTCAGCCCCAGCATTTT. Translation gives CAWTQGAAQPQHF.

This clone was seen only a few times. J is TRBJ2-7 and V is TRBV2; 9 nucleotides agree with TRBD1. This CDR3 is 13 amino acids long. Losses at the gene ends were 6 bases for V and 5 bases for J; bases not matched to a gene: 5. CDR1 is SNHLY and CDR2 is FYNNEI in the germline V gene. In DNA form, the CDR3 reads TGTGCCAGCAGGAGGACAGGGGACAACGAGCAGTACTTC. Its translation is CASRRTGDNEQYF.

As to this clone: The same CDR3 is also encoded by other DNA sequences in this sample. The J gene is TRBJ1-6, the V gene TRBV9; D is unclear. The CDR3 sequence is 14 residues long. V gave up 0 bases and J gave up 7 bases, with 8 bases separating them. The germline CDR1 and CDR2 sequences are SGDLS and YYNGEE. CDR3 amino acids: CASSVVAENSPLHF. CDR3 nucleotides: TGTGCCAGCAGCGTAGTGGCTGAAAATTCACCCCTCCACTTT.

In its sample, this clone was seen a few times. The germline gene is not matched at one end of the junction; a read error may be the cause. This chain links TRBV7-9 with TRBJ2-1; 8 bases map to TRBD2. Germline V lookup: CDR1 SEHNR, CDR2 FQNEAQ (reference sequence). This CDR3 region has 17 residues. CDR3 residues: CSSSSSGDPRSYNEQFF. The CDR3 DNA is TGTTCCAGCAGCAGTAGCGGGGACCCCCGCTCCTACAATGAGCAGTTCTTC.

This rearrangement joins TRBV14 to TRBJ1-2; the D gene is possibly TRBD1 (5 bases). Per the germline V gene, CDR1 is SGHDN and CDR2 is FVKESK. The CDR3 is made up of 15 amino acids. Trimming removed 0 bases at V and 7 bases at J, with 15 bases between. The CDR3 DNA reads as TGTGCCAGCAGCCAAGACGCCCTACAGGCCGCTGGCTACACCTTC. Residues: CASSQDALQAAGYTF.

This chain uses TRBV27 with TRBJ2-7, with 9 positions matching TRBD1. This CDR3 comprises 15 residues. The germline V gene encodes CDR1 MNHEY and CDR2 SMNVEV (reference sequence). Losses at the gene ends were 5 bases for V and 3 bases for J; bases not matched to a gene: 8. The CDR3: CASSRNGQGFYEQYF. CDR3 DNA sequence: TGTGCCAGCAGTCGGAACGGACAGGGGTTCTACGAGCAGTACTTC.

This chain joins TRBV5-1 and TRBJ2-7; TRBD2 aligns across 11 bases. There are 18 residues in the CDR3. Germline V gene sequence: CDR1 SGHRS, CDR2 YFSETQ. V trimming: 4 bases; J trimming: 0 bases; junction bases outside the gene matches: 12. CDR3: CASSPYGTSGDLSYEQYF. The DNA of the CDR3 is TGCGCCAGCAGCCCGTACGGGACTAGCGGCGATCTCTCCTACGAGCAGTACTTC.

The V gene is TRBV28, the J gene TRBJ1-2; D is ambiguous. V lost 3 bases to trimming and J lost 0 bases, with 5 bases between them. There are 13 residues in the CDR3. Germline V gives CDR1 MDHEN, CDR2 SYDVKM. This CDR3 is CASSLGANYGYTF. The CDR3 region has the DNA TGTGCCAGCAGTTTGGGAGCTAACTATGGCTACACCTTC.

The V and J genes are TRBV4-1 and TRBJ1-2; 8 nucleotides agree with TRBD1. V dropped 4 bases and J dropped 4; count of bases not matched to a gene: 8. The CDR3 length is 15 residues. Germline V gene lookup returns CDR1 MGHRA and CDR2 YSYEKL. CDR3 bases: TGCGCCAGCAGCCTTCGAGGACAGGGAGGCTATGGCTACACCTTC. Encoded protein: CASSLRGQGGYGYTF.

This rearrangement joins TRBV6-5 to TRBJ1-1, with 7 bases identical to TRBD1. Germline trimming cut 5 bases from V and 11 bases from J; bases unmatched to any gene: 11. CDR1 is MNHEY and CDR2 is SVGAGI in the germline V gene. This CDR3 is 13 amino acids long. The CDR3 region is CASSPNRGLGAFF. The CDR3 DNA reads TGTGCCAGCAGTCCCAACAGGGGCCTGGGGGCTTTCTTT.